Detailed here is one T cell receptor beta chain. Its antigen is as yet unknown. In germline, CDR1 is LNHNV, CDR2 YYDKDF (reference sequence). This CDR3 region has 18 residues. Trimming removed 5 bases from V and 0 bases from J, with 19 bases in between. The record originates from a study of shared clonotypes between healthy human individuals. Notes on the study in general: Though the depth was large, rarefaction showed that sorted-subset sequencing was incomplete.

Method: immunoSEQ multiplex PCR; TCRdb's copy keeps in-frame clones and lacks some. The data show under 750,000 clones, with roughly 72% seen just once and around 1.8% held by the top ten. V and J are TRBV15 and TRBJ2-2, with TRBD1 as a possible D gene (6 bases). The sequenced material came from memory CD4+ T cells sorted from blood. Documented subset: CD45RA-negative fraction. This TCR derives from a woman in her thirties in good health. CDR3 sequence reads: CATSGRQGSGTNTGELFF. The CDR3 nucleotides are TGTGCCACCAGCGGACGTCAGGGGTCAGGGACGAACACCGGGGAGCTGTTTTTT.